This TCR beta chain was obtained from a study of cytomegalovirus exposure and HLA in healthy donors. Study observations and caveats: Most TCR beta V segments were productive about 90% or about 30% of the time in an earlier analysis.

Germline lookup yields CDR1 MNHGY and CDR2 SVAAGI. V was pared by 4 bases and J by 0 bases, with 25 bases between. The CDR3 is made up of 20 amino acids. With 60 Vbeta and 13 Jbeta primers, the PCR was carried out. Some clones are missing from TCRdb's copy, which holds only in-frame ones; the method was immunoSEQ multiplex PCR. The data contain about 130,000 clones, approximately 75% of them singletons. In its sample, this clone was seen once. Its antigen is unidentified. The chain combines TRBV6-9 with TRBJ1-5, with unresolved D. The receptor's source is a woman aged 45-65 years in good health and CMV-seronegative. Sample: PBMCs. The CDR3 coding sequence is TGTGCCAGCAGTTCCGTGCTTTTTCTGGTTAAACTCGATAGCAATCAGCCCCAGCATTTT. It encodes CASSSVLFLVKLDSNQPQHF.